This T cell receptor (beta chain) comes out of a study of STAT5B mutations in CD4+ large granular lymphocyte leukemia. Control samples were healthy donors' buffy coats. The survey-level immunoSEQ assay was used. Libraries were prepared by immunoSEQ multiplex PCR; TCRdb keeps only in-frame clonotypes and omits some of them. Altogether 20,000 or so clones are present, around 84% being singletons, with the ten largest covering approximately 13%. Germline V gene sequence: CDR1 MNHEY, CDR2 SMNVEV (reference sequence). This CDR3 comprises 16 residues. Deletions cut 5 bases from V and 0 bases from J, with 14 bases between.

The sample consisted of CD4+ T cells from blood buffy coats. This receptor was identified in a human donor in good health. J is TRBJ1-5 and V is TRBV27; weak D call: TRBD1 (6 bases). The CDR3 DNA follows: TGTGCCAGCAGTGCCTACCGACAGGATAGCAATCAGCCCCAGCATTTT. Its translation is CASSAYRQDSNQPQHF.